These T cell receptor beta chains were read from a single sample in a study of T cell repertoires in cytomegalovirus infection. TCRdb redid the calling of the reads with MiXCR, one entry per CDR3 protein. Among 100,000 or so distinct CDR3 sequences, 16% were seen once, and the ten largest hold 6.5% to 9.5%. The specimen was PBMCs. These receptors all stem from a human donor in good health (CMV status not recorded). Some clones in this sample may be carry-over from other donors' samples. The CDR3 runs from the conserved cysteine through the conserved F or W. The D gene is left open where the match is weak. Size is omitted from some rows. Given values are once, few, many or a class for expanded clones.

v_gene: TRBV6-2/TRBV6-3
abundance: few
j_gene: TRBJ2-1
d_gene: TRBD2
CDR3aa: CASSFTTSGGARIDEQFF
CDR3nt: TGTGCCAGCAGTTTCACGACTAGCGGGGGGGCCAGGATCGATGAGCAGTTCTTC

v_gene: TRBV7-9
abundance: many
j_gene: TRBJ1-6
d_gene: -
CDR3aa: CASSLEGKSPLHF
CDR3nt: TGTGCCAGCAGCTTAGAAGGGAAGTCACCCCTCCACTTT

v_gene: TRBV10-3
abundance: -
j_gene: TRBJ2-1
d_gene: -
CDR3aa: CATQVTGANDEQFF
CDR3nt: TGTGCCACCCAGGTTACGGGGGCGAATGATGAGCAGTTCTTC

v_gene: TRBV5-4
abundance: -
j_gene: TRBJ1-1
d_gene: -
CDR3aa: CASSLVEGTEAFF
CDR3nt: TGTGCCAGCAGCTTGGTCGAGGGCACTGAAGCTTTCTTT

v_gene: TRBV5-8
abundance: few
j_gene: TRBJ1-4
d_gene: -
CDR3aa: CASSFGTGTPWGREKLFF
CDR3nt: TGTGCCAGCAGCTTTGGGACCGGGACACCCTGGGGGAGAGAAAAACTGTTTTTT

v_gene: TRBV7-2
abundance: many
j_gene: TRBJ1-5
d_gene: -
CDR3aa: CASSIQGDQPQHF
CDR3nt: TGTGCCAGCAGCATCCAGGGAGATCAGCCCCAGCATTTT

v_gene: TRBV6-5
abundance: few
j_gene: TRBJ1-5
d_gene: -
CDR3aa: CASSYRQGNQPQHF
CDR3nt: TGTGCCAGCAGTTATAGACAGGGCAATCAGCCCCAGCATTTT

v_gene: TRBV7-3
abundance: many
j_gene: TRBJ2-1
d_gene: -
CDR3aa: CASSPLSAGSAYNEQFF
CDR3nt: TGTGCCAGCAGCCCTTTGTCGGCGGGGAGCGCCTACAATGAGCAGTTCTTC

v_gene: TRBV4-2
abundance: -
j_gene: TRBJ1-5
d_gene: -
CDR3aa: CASSQLRGKQPQHF
CDR3nt: TGTGCCAGCAGCCAGCTTAGGGGGAAACAGCCCCAGCATTTT

v_gene: TRBV20-1
abundance: -
j_gene: TRBJ2-3
d_gene: -
CDR3aa: CSATEVPDTQYF
CDR3nt: TGCAGTGCTACCGAGGTTCCAGATACGCAGTATTTT

v_gene: TRBV7-8
abundance: many
j_gene: TRBJ1-5
d_gene: -
CDR3aa: CASSPQGLYSNQPQHF
CDR3nt: TGTGCCAGCAGCCCCCAGGGACTCTATAGCAATCAGCCCCAGCATTTT

v_gene: TRBV20-1
abundance: few
j_gene: TRBJ2-5
d_gene: -
CDR3aa: CSARFIQETQYF
CDR3nt: TGCAGTGCTAGGTTCATTCAAGAGACCCAGTACTTC

v_gene: TRBV7-2
abundance: many
j_gene: TRBJ2-2
d_gene: -
CDR3aa: CASSLGRNTGELFF
CDR3nt: TGTGCCAGCAGCTTAGGCAGGAACACCGGGGAGCTGTTTTTT

v_gene: TRBV19
abundance: -
j_gene: TRBJ1-1
d_gene: -
CDR3aa: CASSARRQVSHTEAFF
CDR3nt: TGTGCCAGTAGTGCCCGTCGGCAGGTTTCCCACACTGAAGCTTTCTTT

v_gene: TRBV5-6
abundance: -
j_gene: TRBJ1-2
d_gene: -
CDR3aa: CASSPGIGGYTF
CDR3nt: TGTGCCAGCAGTCCAGGGATAGGTGGCTACACCTTC

v_gene: TRBV9
abundance: -
j_gene: TRBJ2-6
d_gene: -
CDR3aa: CASSPPPGASSGANVLTF
CDR3nt: TGTGCCAGCAGCCCACCCCCCGGGGCTAGCTCTGGGGCCAACGTCCTGACTTTC

v_gene: TRBV20-1
abundance: -
j_gene: TRBJ2-7
d_gene: -
CDR3aa: CSAREGGPQYF
CDR3nt: TGCAGTGCTAGAGAAGGAGGACCCCAGTACTTC

v_gene: TRBV7-2
abundance: many
j_gene: TRBJ2-1
d_gene: -
CDR3aa: CASSPPAGPSYNEQFF
CDR3nt: TGTGCCAGCAGCCCACCCGCGGGCCCCTCCTACAATGAGCAGTTCTTC

v_gene: TRBV20-1
abundance: -
j_gene: TRBJ2-1
d_gene: -
CDR3aa: CSARPSGLSYNEQFF
CDR3nt: TGCAGTGCTAGACCCTCCGGCCTCTCCTACAATGAGCAGTTCTTC

v_gene: TRBV11-2
abundance: -
j_gene: TRBJ1-3
d_gene: -
CDR3aa: CASSLGRGDGVNTIYF
CDR3nt: TGTGCCAGCAGCTTAGGTCGCGGGGATGGCGTTAACACCATATATTTT

v_gene: TRBV2
abundance: -
j_gene: TRBJ1-5
d_gene: -
CDR3aa: CASKSGTRDSNQPQHF
CDR3nt: TGTGCCAGCAAAAGCGGGACAAGGGATAGCAATCAGCCCCAGCATTTT

v_gene: TRBV7-2
abundance: many
j_gene: TRBJ2-1
d_gene: -
CDR3aa: CASSLNPKNEQFF
CDR3nt: TGTGCCAGCAGCTTAAACCCCAAGAATGAGCAGTTCTTC

v_gene: TRBV20-1
abundance: -
j_gene: TRBJ1-1
d_gene: -
CDR3aa: CSAEEALEAFF
CDR3nt: TGCAGTGCGGAGGAGGCCCTTGAAGCTTTCTTT

v_gene: TRBV10-2
abundance: many
j_gene: TRBJ2-1
d_gene: TRBD2
CDR3aa: CASRAGGPYNEQFF
CDR3nt: TGCGCCAGCAGAGCGGGGGGGCCGTACAATGAGCAGTTCTTC

v_gene: TRBV7-3
abundance: -
j_gene: TRBJ2-1
d_gene: -
CDR3aa: CASSLQGGSSYNEQFF
CDR3nt: TGTGCCAGCAGCCTACAGGGCGGAAGCTCCTACAATGAGCAGTTCTTC

v_gene: TRBV29-1
abundance: few
j_gene: TRBJ2-4
d_gene: -
CDR3aa: CSSKDGSKNIQYF
CDR3nt: TGCAGCTCCAAGGACGGATCCAAAAACATTCAGTACTTC

v_gene: TRBV6-6
abundance: -
j_gene: TRBJ2-7
d_gene: -
CDR3aa: CASSYRREDEQYF
CDR3nt: TGTGCCAGCAGTTACAGGCGTGAGGACGAGCAGTACTTC

v_gene: TRBV2
abundance: few
j_gene: TRBJ1-1
d_gene: -
CDR3aa: CASKQAPLWEAFF
CDR3nt: TGTGCCAGCAAGCAGGCCCCCTTATGGGAAGCTTTCTTT

v_gene: TRBV6-2/TRBV6-3
abundance: -
j_gene: TRBJ1-5
d_gene: TRBD1
CDR3aa: CASSYSIGQALHQPQHF
CDR3nt: TGTGCCAGCAGTTACTCGATAGGACAGGCGCTACATCAGCCCCAGCATTTT

v_gene: TRBV12-3/TRBV12-4
abundance: many
j_gene: TRBJ1-5
d_gene: -
CDR3aa: CASSLNRAPNQPQHF
CDR3nt: TGTGCCAGCAGCTTAAACAGGGCCCCGAATCAGCCCCAGCATTTT

v_gene: TRBV14
abundance: -
j_gene: TRBJ1-1
d_gene: TRBD1
CDR3aa: CPSSLTGGDWITEAFF
CDR3nt: TGTCCCAGCAGCCTGACAGGGGGTGATTGGATCACTGAAGCTTTCTTT

v_gene: TRBV7-2
abundance: -
j_gene: TRBJ2-3
d_gene: -
CDR3aa: CASSPGVGDTQYF
CDR3nt: TGTGCCAGCAGCCCAGGGGTGGGAGATACGCAGTATTTT

v_gene: TRBV6-2/TRBV6-3
abundance: -
j_gene: TRBJ1-1
d_gene: -
CDR3aa: CASSSPRTADVNTEAFF
CDR3nt: TGTGCCAGCAGTTCGCCGCGGACAGCAGACGTGAACACTGAAGCTTTCTTT

v_gene: TRBV7-6
abundance: few
j_gene: TRBJ2-7
d_gene: TRBD2
CDR3aa: CASSFTSGAYEQYF
CDR3nt: TGTGCCAGCAGCTTTACTAGCGGGGCCTACGAGCAGTACTTC

v_gene: TRBV2
abundance: few
j_gene: TRBJ2-6
d_gene: -
CDR3aa: CASLRTATGANVLTF
CDR3nt: TGTGCCAGCCTGAGGACAGCGACTGGGGCCAACGTCCTGACTTTC

v_gene: TRBV7-6
abundance: many
j_gene: TRBJ1-3
d_gene: -
CDR3aa: CASSLVQGGGNTIYF
CDR3nt: TGTGCCAGCAGCTTAGTACAGGGAGGTGGAAACACCATATATTTT

v_gene: TRBV7-3
abundance: -
j_gene: TRBJ1-1
d_gene: -
CDR3aa: CASSLTQITEAFF
CDR3nt: TGTGCCAGCAGCTTAACCCAAATCACTGAAGCTTTCTTT

v_gene: TRBV11-2
abundance: many
j_gene: TRBJ1-1
d_gene: -
CDR3aa: CASSSTPGVGVNTEAFF
CDR3nt: TGTGCCAGCAGCAGTACCCCAGGGGTCGGGGTGAACACTGAAGCTTTCTTT

v_gene: TRBV5-1
abundance: few
j_gene: TRBJ1-2
d_gene: TRBD1
CDR3aa: CASSFTGAQEYGLSYTF
CDR3nt: TGCGCCAGCAGCTTCACAGGGGCGCAGGAGTATGGGTTGAGCTACACCTTC

v_gene: TRBV11-2
abundance: few
j_gene: TRBJ1-3
d_gene: -
CDR3aa: CASSTGAGNTIYF
CDR3nt: TGTGCCAGCAGCACCGGGGCTGGAAACACCATATATTTT

v_gene: TRBV5-1
abundance: -
j_gene: TRBJ1-2
d_gene: TRBD1
CDR3aa: CASSLPGQGRQNTF
CDR3nt: TGCGCCAGCAGCTTACCGGGACAGGGACGACAAAACACCTTC

v_gene: TRBV5-5
abundance: many
j_gene: TRBJ2-2
d_gene: -
CDR3aa: CASSLLPDSTNTGELFF
CDR3nt: TGTGCCAGCAGCTTACTCCCCGACAGCACTAACACCGGGGAGCTGTTTTTT

v_gene: TRBV6-6
abundance: many
j_gene: TRBJ2-5
d_gene: -
CDR3aa: CASSYRGGGETQYF
CDR3nt: TGTGCCAGCAGTTACCGAGGGGGGGGAGAGACCCAGTACTTC

v_gene: TRBV20-1
abundance: many
j_gene: TRBJ1-6
d_gene: -
CDR3aa: CSARVDSSYNSPLHF
CDR3nt: TGCAGTGCTAGAGTCGACAGCTCCTATAATTCACCCCTCCACTTT

v_gene: TRBV7-2
abundance: many
j_gene: TRBJ2-5
d_gene: -
CDR3aa: CASSPGTVKETQYF
CDR3nt: TGTGCCAGCAGCCCCGGGACGGTGAAAGAGACCCAGTACTTC

v_gene: TRBV18
abundance: -
j_gene: TRBJ1-1
d_gene: -
CDR3aa: CASSIRGNTEAFF
CDR3nt: TGTGCCAGCTCAATTAGGGGAAACACTGAAGCTTTCTTT

v_gene: TRBV15
abundance: few
j_gene: TRBJ1-3
d_gene: TRBD1
CDR3aa: CATRQGISSGNTIYF
CDR3nt: TGTGCCACCAGACAGGGGATTAGCTCTGGAAACACCATATATTTT

v_gene: TRBV7-9
abundance: -
j_gene: TRBJ1-1
d_gene: -
CDR3aa: CASSLAARTEAFF
CDR3nt: TGTGCCAGCAGCTTAGCTGCGAGAACTGAAGCTTTCTTT

v_gene: TRBV30
abundance: few
j_gene: TRBJ2-3
d_gene: -
CDR3aa: CAWSTQMDTQYF
CDR3nt: TGTGCCTGGAGTACCCAGATGGATACGCAGTATTTT

v_gene: TRBV5-1
abundance: -
j_gene: TRBJ1-5
d_gene: -
CDR3aa: CASSLDSLSPQHF
CDR3nt: TGCGCCAGCAGCTTGGACAGTTTATCGCCCCAGCATTTT

v_gene: TRBV7-2
abundance: medium-sized
j_gene: TRBJ1-2
d_gene: -
CDR3aa: CASSARGVGYTF
CDR3nt: TGTGCCAGCAGCGCCCGTGGGGTAGGCTACACCTTC

v_gene: TRBV14
abundance: few
j_gene: TRBJ1-3
d_gene: -
CDR3aa: CASSQASVGNTIYF
CDR3nt: TGTGCCAGCAGCCAAGCGTCAGTCGGGAACACCATATATTTT

v_gene: TRBV12-3/TRBV12-4
abundance: -
j_gene: TRBJ1-1
d_gene: TRBD1
CDR3aa: CASRPGQPNTEAFF
CDR3nt: TGTGCCAGCAGGCCGGGACAGCCCAACACTGAAGCTTTCTTT

v_gene: TRBV7-8
abundance: many
j_gene: TRBJ1-2
d_gene: -
CDR3aa: CASSLANGDKGLHTF
CDR3nt: TGTGCCAGCAGCTTAGCGAATGGGGACAAGGGCCTACACACCTTC